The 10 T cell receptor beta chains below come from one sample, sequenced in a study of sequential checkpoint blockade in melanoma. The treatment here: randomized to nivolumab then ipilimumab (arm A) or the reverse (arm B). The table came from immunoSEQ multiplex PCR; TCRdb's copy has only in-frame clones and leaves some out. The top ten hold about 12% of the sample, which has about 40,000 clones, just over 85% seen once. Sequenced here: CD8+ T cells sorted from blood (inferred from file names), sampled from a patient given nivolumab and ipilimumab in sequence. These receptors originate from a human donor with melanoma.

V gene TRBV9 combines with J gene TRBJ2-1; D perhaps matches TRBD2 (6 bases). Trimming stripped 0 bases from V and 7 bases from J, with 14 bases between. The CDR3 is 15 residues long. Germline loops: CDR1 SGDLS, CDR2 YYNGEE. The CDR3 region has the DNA TGTGCCAGCAGCGTAGGGGGGGACCCATATAATGAGCAGTTCTTC. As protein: CASSVGGDPYNEQFF.

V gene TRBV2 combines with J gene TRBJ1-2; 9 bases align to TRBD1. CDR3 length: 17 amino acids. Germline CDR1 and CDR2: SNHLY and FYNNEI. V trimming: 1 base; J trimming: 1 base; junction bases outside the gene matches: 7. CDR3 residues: CASSEETGGPHNYGYTF. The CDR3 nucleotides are TGTGCCAGCAGTGAAGAGACAGGGGGACCCCATAACTATGGCTACACCTTC. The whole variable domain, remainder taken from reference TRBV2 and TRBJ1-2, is EPEVTQTPSHQVTQMGQEVILRCVPISNHLYFYWYRQILGQKVEFLVSFYNNEISEKSEIFDDQFSVERPDGSNFTLKIRSTKLEDSAMYFCASSEETGGPHNYGYTFGSGTRLTVV.

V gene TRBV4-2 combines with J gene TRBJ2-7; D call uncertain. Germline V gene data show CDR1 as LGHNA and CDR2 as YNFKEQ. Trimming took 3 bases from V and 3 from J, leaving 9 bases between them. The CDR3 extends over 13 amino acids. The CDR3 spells CASSQEQFYEQYV. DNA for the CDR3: TGTGCCAGCAGCCAGGAACAGTTCTACGAGCAGTACGTC.

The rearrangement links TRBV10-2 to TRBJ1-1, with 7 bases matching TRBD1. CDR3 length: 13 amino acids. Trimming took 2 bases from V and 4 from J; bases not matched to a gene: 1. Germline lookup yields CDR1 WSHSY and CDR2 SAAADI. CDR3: CASSEAGGTEAFF. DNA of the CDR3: TGCGCCAGCAGTGAGGCAGGGGGCACTGAAGCTTTCTTT.

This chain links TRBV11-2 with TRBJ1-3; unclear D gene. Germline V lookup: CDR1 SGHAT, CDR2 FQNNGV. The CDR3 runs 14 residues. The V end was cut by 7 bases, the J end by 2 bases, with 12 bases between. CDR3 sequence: CASKKAGAGNTIYF. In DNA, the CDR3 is TGTGCCAGCAAAAAGGCTGGAGCTGGAAACACCATATATTTT.

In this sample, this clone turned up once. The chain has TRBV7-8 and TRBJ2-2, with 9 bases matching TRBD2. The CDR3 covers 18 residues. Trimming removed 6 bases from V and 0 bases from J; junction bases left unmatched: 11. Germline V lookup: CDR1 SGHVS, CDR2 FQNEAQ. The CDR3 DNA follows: TGTGCCAGCAGTCATTACCTTAGCGGGAGAGCGAACACCGGGGAGCTGTTTTTT. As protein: CASSHYLSGRANTGELFF.

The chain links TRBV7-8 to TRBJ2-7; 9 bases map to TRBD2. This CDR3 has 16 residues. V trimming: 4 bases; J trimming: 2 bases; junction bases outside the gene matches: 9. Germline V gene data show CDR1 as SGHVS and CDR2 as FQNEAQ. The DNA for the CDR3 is TGTGCCAGCAGCTCCGTGACGGCGGGAGGGACCTACGAGCAGTACGTC. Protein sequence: CASSSVTAGGTYEQYV.

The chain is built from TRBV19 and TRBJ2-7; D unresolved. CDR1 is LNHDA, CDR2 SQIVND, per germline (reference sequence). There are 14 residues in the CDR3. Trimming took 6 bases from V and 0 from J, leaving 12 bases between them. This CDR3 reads CASSDIPFSYEQYF. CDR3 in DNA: TGTGCCAGTAGCGACATTCCTTTCTCCTACGAGCAGTACTTC. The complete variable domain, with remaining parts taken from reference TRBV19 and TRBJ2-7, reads DGGITQSPKYLFRKEGQNVTLSCEQNLNHDAMYWYRQDPGQGLRLIYYSQIVNDFQKGDIAEGYSVSREKKESFPLTVTSAQKNPTAFYLCASSDIPFSYEQYFGPGTRLTVT.

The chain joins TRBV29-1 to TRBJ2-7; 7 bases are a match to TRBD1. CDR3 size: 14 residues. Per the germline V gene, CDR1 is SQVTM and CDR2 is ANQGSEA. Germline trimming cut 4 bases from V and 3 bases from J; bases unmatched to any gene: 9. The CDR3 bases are TGCAGCGTTGCTTCCGGGACAGACCACTACGAGCAGTACTTC. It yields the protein CSVASGTDHYEQYF.

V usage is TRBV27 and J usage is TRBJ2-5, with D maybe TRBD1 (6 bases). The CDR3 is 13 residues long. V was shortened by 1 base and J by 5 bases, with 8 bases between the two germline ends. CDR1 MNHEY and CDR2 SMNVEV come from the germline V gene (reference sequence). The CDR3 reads CASSLLRGETQYF. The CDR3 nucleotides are TGTGCCAGCAGTTTATTGAGGGGGGAGACCCAGTACTTC.